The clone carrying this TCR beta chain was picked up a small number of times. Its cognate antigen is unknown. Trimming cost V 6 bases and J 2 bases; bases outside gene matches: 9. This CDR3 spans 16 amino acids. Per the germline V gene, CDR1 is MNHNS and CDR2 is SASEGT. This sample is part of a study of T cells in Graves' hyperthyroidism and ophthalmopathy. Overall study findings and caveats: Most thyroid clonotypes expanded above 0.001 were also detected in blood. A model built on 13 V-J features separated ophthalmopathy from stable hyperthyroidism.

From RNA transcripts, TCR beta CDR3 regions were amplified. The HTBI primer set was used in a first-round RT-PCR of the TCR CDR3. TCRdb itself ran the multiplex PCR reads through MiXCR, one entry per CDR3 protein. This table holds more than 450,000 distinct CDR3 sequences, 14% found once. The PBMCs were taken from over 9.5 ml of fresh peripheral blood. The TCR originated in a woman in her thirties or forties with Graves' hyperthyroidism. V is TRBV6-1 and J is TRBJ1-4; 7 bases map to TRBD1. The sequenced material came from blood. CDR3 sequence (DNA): TGTGCCAGCAGCCGCGGGAAGGGGGCGACTAATGAAAAACTGTTTTTT. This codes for CASSRGKGATNEKLFF.